This T cell receptor (beta chain) is from a study of T cells in Graves' hyperthyroidism and ophthalmopathy. Overall study: Sampling of peripheral blood happened at initial diagnosis, prior to any treatment. The study's findings and limits: Appearing also in blood were most of the thyroid clonotypes expanded above 0.001. From stable hyperthyroidism, ophthalmopathy was separated by a 13 V-J model. Median prediction lead before ophthalmopathy onset was 6.5 to 7 months with the model.

The CDR3 consists of 15 residues. Germline loops: CDR1 SGHRS, CDR2 YFSETQ. V lost 4 bases, J lost 8 bases, and 9 bases stayed unmatched. It was RNA transcripts that yielded the amplified TCR beta CDR3 regions. The HTBI primer set drove a first-round RT-PCR of the TCR CDR3. MiXCR, run by TCRdb on the multiplex PCR reads, gives a single entry per CDR3 protein. Of around 600,000 distinct CDR3 sequences in the sample, more than 12% are singletons; the top ten hold around an eighth. There are many counts of this clonotype. The antigen is unknown. The origin of this receptor is a woman between 50 and 59 years old with Graves' ophthalmopathy. The chain couples TRBV5-1 to TRBJ2-1; 10 bases line up with TRBD2. Sequenced input: blood. The CDR3 DNA reads as TGCGCCAGCAGCCATCTAGCGGGAGTCATAGATGAGCAGTTCTTC. Translated: CASSHLAGVIDEQFF.